This T cell receptor (beta chain) was sequenced during a study of blood T cell repertoires in COVID-19. Study at large: Researchers got acute and convalescent COVID-19 samples from the United States, Italy and Spain. Nucleic acid was either cDNA or gDNA, and it came from T cells, B-cell-depleted T cells, or PBMCs.

Per the original methods: How many nucleated cells were present was estimated from reference gene primer amplification. Assay: immunoSEQ multiplex PCR; the TCRdb copy retains only in-frame clones and omits some. V and J calls and clone size are those listed in that table; D and trimming were worked out from the DNA. The sample includes around 180,000 clones, around nine tenths seen only once; the top ten take under 2.5%. Trimming took off 3 bases at V and 5 bases at J, with 7 bases between the two ends. Per germline, CDR1 MNHEY and CDR2 SVGEGT. The CDR3 contains 12 residues. The rearrangement links TRBV6-2 or TRBV6-3 to TRBJ1-2; D gene ambiguous. The sample was peripheral blood. This clonotype originated in a man between 65 and 79 years old with active or convalescent COVID-19. The CDR3 DNA follows: TGTGCCAGCAGTTATGAGTTGTATGGCTACACCTTC. As protein: CASSYELYGYTF.